These 5 T cell receptor beta chains originate from one sample sequenced in a study of tissue T cells after allogeneic stem cell transplantation (dated 2022 in TCRdb). Library creation used the immunoSEQ multiplex PCR assay. Drawn from immuneACCESS, this table holds only the in-frame rearrangements with V and J called that TCRdb kept. Clones are partly lost; checked studies trace under half to an unresolved V gene and leave the rest unexplained. Within this sample are more than 5,500 clones, with approximately 43% of them counted one time only. The leading ten clones occupy 2% to 2.5% of the sample. Sample time point, as interpreted from the label and publication: mouse harvest day 7 after allogeneic transplant. Each mouse graft, delivered by tail vein injection, combined 10^6 splenic CD5+ T cells with 10^7 T-cell-depleted bone marrow cells. Sample: skin. Source of these receptors: a female BALB/c mouse given C57BL/6 T cells with graft-versus-host disease after an allogeneic hematopoietic cell transplant.

There are a few counts of this clone. Genes here carry mouse names. Read data end 1 residue before the CDR3 end; the end is taken from the germline J gene. This chain links TRBV23 with TRBJ2-1; TRBD1 reflects the table's D call only, with no check against the DNA. CDR3 size: 14 residues. Germline values: CDR1 KGHTA, CDR2 FQNQQP. The DNA read from the CDR3 is TGCTCCAGCAGTCGTGGACAGAACTATGCTGAGCAGTTC. Its protein is CSSSRGQNYAEQF. Given in full, the CDR3 is CSSSRGQNYAEQFF.

As concerns this clone: The gene names here belong to mouse. The observed sequence ends 1 residue before the CDR3 terminus, with the missing tail filled in from the germline J gene. The chain couples TRBV26 to TRBJ2-7, with 12 bases matching TRBD2. CDR3 length: 15 amino acids. Germline-derived CDR1 and CDR2 are KGHPV and FQNQEV (reference sequence). Germline trimming cut 2 bases from V and 4 bases from J; bases unmatched to any gene: 3. The chain's CDR3 is CASSLTGTGGYEQYF. CDR3 DNA (partial): TGTGCCAGCAGTCTGACCGGGACTGGGGGGTATGAACAGTAC.

This clone was seen more than once but under ten times. Gene labels here are mouse ones. The read falls 1 residue short of the CDR3 end, and the missing part is taken from the germline J gene. The V call is TRBV3, the J call TRBJ2-1, with 7 bases lining up with TRBD1. The V segment lost 4 bases and the J segment 7 bases; nucleotides outside the gene matches: 4. The V gene's germline CDR1 is SNHLY and CDR2 FYNGKV (reference sequence). The length of the CDR3 is 13 residues. This chain's CDR3 is CASSSTGRAEQFF. Partial CDR3 DNA: TGTGCCAGCAGCTCGACAGGGAGGGCTGAGCAGTTC. The full variable domain, its missing parts supplied by reference TRBV3 and TRBJ2-1, is GPKVLQIPSHQIIDMGQMVTLNCDPVSNHLYFYWYKQILGQQMEFLVNFYNGKVMEKSKLFKDQFSVERPDGSYFTLKIQPTALEDSAVYFCASSSTGRAEQFFGPGTRLTVL.

Note on this clone: The gene symbols are mouse symbols. The sequenced fragment ends 1 residue before the CDR3 boundary, so the rest is inferred from the germline J gene. V usage is TRBV26 and J usage is TRBJ1-3, with D perhaps matching TRBD1 (5 bases). The CDR3 has 15 amino acids. V was clipped by 6 bases and J by 0 bases, with 12 bases between them. From germline, CDR1 is KGHPV and CDR2 FQNQEV (reference sequence). The CDR3 sequence is CASSLGLLSGNTLYF. The sequenced part of the CDR3 DNA is TGTGCCAGCAGCCTGGGACTCCTTTCTGGAAATACGCTCTAT. Combining the CDR3 with reference TRBV26 and TRBJ1-3 gives the whole variable domain NSKVIQTPRYLVKGQGQKAKMRCIPEKGHPVVFWYQQNKNNEFKFLINFQNQEVLQQIDMTEKRFSAECPSNSPCSLEIQSSEAGDSALYLCASSLGLLSGNTLYFGEGSRLIVV.

About this clone itself: The listed genes are named as in mouse. The missing CDR3 end, 1 residue past where the read stops, is filled in from the germline J gene. J is TRBJ2-5 and V is TRBV3, with 7 bases aligning to TRBD1. CDR1 is SNHLY and CDR2 is FYNGKV in the germline V gene (reference sequence). The junction had 2 bases not matched to a gene; V was cut back by 5 bases and J by 0 bases. This CDR3 is built from 14 residues. The CDR3: CASSQGVNQDTQYF. The sequenced part of the CDR3 DNA is TGTGCCAGCAGCCAGGGGGTTAACCAAGACACCCAGTAC.